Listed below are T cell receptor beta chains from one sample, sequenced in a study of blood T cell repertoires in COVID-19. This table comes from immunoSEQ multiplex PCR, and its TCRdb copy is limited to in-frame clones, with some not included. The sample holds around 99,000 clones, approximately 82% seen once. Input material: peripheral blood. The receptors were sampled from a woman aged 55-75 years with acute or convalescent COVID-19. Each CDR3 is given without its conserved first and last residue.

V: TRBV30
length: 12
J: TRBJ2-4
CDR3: AWAATGLKNIQY

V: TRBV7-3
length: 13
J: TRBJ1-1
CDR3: ASSEKPGGGTEAF

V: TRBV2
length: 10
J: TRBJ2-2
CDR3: ASKSNRGALF

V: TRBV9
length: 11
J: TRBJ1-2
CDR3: ASSGQGDHGYT

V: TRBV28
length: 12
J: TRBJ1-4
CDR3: ASSFWQANEKLF

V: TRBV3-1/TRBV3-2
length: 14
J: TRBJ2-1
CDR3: ASSQDAAASYNEQF

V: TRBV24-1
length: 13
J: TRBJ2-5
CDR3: ATSDPRQSQETQY

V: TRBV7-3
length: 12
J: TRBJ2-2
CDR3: ASSSTGGGGELF

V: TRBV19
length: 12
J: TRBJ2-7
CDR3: ASSRLAGVGEQY

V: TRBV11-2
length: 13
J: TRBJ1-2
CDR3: ASSYQGGNPYGYT

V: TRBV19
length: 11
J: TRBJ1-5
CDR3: ASSRLREQPQH

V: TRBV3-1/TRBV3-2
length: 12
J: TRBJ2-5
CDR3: ASSLKRGGETQY

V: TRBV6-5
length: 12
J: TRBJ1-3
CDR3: ASSSDRVGNTIY

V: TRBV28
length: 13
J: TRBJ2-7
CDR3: ASTAPGAGKYEQY

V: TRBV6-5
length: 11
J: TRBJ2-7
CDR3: ASRRTGDYEQY

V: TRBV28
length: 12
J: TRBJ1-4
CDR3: ASRLMLVAEKLF

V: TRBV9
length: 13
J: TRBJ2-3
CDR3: ASSSQRGPMNTQY

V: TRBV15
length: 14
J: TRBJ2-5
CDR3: ATSRDRGGGQETQY

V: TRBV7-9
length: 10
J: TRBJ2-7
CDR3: ASSLVAGEQY

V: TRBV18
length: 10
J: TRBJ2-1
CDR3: ASSPFGAEQF

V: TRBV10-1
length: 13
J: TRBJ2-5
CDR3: ASSDRGRYQETQY

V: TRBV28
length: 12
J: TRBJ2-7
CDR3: ASSERDRVYEQY

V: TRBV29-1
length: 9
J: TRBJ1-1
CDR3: SARENTEAF

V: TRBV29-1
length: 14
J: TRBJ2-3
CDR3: SVGGQGATFTDTQY

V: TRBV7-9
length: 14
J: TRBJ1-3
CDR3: ASSGMNEASGNTIY

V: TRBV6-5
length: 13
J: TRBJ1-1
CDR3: ASRTGTGLNTEAF

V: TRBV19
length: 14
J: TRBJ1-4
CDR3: ASSTYRGGTNEKLF

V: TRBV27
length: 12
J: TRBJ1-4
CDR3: ASRGGTGHEKLF

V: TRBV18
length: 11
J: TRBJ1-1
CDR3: ASSRPGSTEAF

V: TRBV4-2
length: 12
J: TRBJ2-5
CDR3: ASSQTGGQETQY

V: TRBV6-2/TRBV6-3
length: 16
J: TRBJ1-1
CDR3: ASSRLPGHLALNTEAF

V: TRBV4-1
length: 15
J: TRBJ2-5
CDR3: ASSQEIAGGLQETQY

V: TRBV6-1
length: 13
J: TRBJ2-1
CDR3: ASREDRGSYNEQF

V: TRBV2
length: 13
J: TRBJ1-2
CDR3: ASSEAGGVGYGYT

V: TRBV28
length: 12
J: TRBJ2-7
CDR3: ASSNSAGPLKQY

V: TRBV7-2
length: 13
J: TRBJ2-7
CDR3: ASSQSWAQTYEQY

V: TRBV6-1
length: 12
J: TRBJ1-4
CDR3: ASSELPTAEKLF

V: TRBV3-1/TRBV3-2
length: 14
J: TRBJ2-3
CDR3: ASSRTSGGQTDTQY

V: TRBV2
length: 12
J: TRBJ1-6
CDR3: ASSERQSRPPLH

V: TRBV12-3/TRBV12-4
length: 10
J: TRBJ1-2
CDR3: ASSSPRGGYT

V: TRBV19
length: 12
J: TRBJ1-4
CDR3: ASIKRGTDEKLF

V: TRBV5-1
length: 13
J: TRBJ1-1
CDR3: ASSLDTPMNTEAF

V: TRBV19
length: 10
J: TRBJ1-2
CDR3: ASSGQSYGYT

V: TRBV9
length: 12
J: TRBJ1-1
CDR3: ASSVALNPERAF

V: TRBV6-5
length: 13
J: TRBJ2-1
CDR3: ASSYTGPTYNEQF

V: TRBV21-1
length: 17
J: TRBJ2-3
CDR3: ASSKRLAQPAFSTDTQY

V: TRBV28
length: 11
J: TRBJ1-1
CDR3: ASRRQLNTEAF

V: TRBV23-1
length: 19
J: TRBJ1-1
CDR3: ASSPQNPRPRDRESSTEAF

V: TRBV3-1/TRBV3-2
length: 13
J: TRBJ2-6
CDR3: ASSYHGAGANVLT

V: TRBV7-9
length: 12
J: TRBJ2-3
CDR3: ASNTGIPADTQY